This passage covers 17 T cell receptor beta chains from one sample sequenced in a study of cytomegalovirus exposure and HLA in healthy donors. The PCR employed 60 Vbeta primers together with 13 Jbeta primers. Clones were sequenced by immunoSEQ multiplex PCR, and TCRdb holds only the in-frame ones, with some missing. Found here are 150,000 to 200,000 clones, about 79% of them singletons; the top ten hold 0.7% to 0.85%. Input material: PBMCs. The receptors come from a female donor in good health and CMV-seronegative.

The genes are TRBV7-2 and TRBJ1-2; D not certain. Per the germline V gene, CDR1 is SGHTA and CDR2 is FQGNSA. The CDR3 is 14 amino acids. V lost 0 bases to trimming and J lost 7 bases, with 12 bases between them. The CDR3, as DNA: TGTGCCAGCAGCTTAGCGTTCAGCGAGTCTGGCTACACCTTC. Residues: CASSLAFSESGYTF.

As to this clone: The same CDR3 arises from other DNA sequences in this sample as well. The genes are TRBV2 and TRBJ2-1; TRBD2 might be the D (6 bases). The germline V gene encodes CDR1 SNHLY and CDR2 FYNNEI. The V end lost 6 bases, the J end lost 15 bases, and 15 bases lay between the germline ends. The CDR3 spans 11 residues. CDR3 DNA sequence: TGTGCCAGCAGCCGGGACTCCCCTCCGTTCTTC. This translates into CASSRDSPPFF. The entire variable domain, with the rest obtained from reference TRBV2 and TRBJ2-1, is as follows: EPEVTQTPSHQVTQMGQEVILRCVPISNHLYFYWYRQILGQKVEFLVSFYNNEISEKSEIFDDQFSVERPDGSNFTLKIRSTKLEDSAMYFCASSRDSPPFFGPGTRLTVL.

This clone appeared a few times. The chain links TRBV6-4 to TRBJ2-2, with a possible D match to TRBD1 (5 bases). This CDR3 region has 14 residues. The germline V gene encodes CDR1 MRHNA and CDR2 SNTAGT. Trimming shortened V by 8 bases and J by 0 bases, and 10 bases separated the two germline ends. CDR3 sequence: CASGKTANTGELFF. The CDR3 nucleotides are TGTGCCAGCGGAAAGACAGCGAACACCGGGGAGCTGTTTTTT.

There are a few counts of this clone. This chain joins TRBV10-3 and TRBJ1-2; 10 nucleotides match TRBD1. The germline V gene encodes CDR1 ENHRY and CDR2 SYGVKD. V trimming: 11 bases; J trimming: 10 bases; junction bases outside the gene matches: 10. CDR3 length: 12 residues. Here the CDR3 DNA reads TGTGCCGTCGATCCGGGACAGGGGTCCTACACCTTC. Protein product: CAVDPGQGSYTF.

In nucleotides, the CDR3 is TGTGCCAGCAGTTTACGCCAGGGGGCGTTCGAGCAGTACTTC. The encoded protein is CASSLRQGAFEQYF. The gene calls are TRBV28 and TRBJ2-7, with TRBD1 matching 8 bases. Losses at the gene ends were 2 bases for V and 6 bases for J; bases not matched to a gene: 6. Per the germline V gene, CDR1 is MDHEN and CDR2 is SYDVKM. The CDR3 runs to 14 residues.

The V call is TRBV19, the J call TRBJ2-7; 11 nucleotides align to TRBD1. The junction had 8 bases not matched to a gene; V was cut back by 8 bases and J by 5 bases. The CDR3 extends over 14 amino acids. Germline V CDR1 and CDR2: LNHDA, SQIVND (reference sequence). The CDR3 here is CASAGTGGKNEQYF. CDR3 sequence (DNA): TGTGCCAGTGCCGGGACAGGGGGAAAAAACGAGCAGTACTTC.

This CDR3 reads CASSSGTGRADTQYF. The CDR3, as DNA: TGTGCCAGCAGTTCGGGGACAGGGAGGGCAGATACGCAGTATTTT. The J gene is TRBJ2-3, the V gene TRBV5-6; 9 nucleotides align to TRBD1. The CDR3 spans 15 residues. Trimming at V came to 5 bases and at J to 4 bases, leaving 8 bases not matched to a gene. Germline-derived CDR1 and CDR2 are SGHDT and YYEEEE.

In this sample, this clone turned up once. The chain employs TRBV6-5 and TRBJ1-5; D possibly corresponds to TRBD1 (6 bases). CDR3 length: 15 residues. Trimming cost V 4 bases and J 3 bases, with 13 bases left between them. Germline values: CDR1 MNHEY, CDR2 SVGAGI. CDR3 amino acids: CASSSRPGHNQPQHF. For the CDR3, the DNA is TGTGCCAGCAGTTCCCGACCGGGACACAATCAGCCCCAGCATTTT.

The J gene is TRBJ2-2, the V gene TRBV9; 11 nucleotides align to TRBD2. Germline CDR1 is SGDLS and CDR2 is YYNGEE. J was trimmed by 4 bases and V by 3 bases; bases with no gene match: 5. This CDR3 comprises 16 residues. This CDR3 reads CASSGLAGTGTGELFF. CDR3 DNA: TGTGCCAGCAGCGGACTAGCGGGAACGGGCACCGGGGAGCTGTTTTTT.

The chain combines TRBV19 with TRBJ1-1, with D perhaps TRBD1 (6 bases). The CDR3 has 12 amino acids. Trimming removed 10 bases at V and 3 bases at J, with 12 bases between. Germline lookup yields CDR1 LNHDA and CDR2 SQIVND (reference sequence). CDR3 sequence: CATSDRYTEAFF. In nucleotides, the CDR3 is TGTGCCACCTCCGACAGGTACACTGAAGCTTTCTTT.

This clone was observed a few times. This chain links TRBV9 with TRBJ1-1; 7 positions agree with TRBD1. In germline, CDR1 is SGDLS, CDR2 YYNGEE. V was clipped by 4 bases and J by 5 bases; unmatched bases: 11. The CDR3 sequence is 15 residues long. CDR3 sequence: CASSTGDGSLTEAFF. In DNA, the CDR3 is TGTGCCAGCAGCACAGGGGACGGGTCATTGACTGAAGCTTTCTTT.

The CDR3 here is CASSPMGQFTGELFF. The DNA of the CDR3 is TGTGCCAGCAGTCCTATGGGACAGTTCACCGGGGAGCTGTTTTTT. V is TRBV2 and J is TRBJ2-2; 7 bases fit TRBD1. The germline gives CDR1 SNHLY, CDR2 FYNNEI. The CDR3 is made up of 15 amino acids. Trimming removed 5 bases from V and 4 bases from J; junction bases left unmatched: 7.

The chain links TRBV19 to TRBJ1-5; tentative D call: TRBD1 (6 bases). V lost 7 bases, J lost 0 bases, and 16 bases lay in between. Germline values: CDR1 LNHDA, CDR2 SQIVND (reference sequence). The CDR3 has 16 residues. The CDR3 coding sequence is TGTGCCAGTACCCCACAGGGTCCTTATAGCAATCAGCCCCAGCATTTT. Protein: CASTPQGPYSNQPQHF.

About this clone: The CDR3 does not close with the conserved phenylalanine or tryptophan, likely indicating a read error. CDR3 residues: CASSLEVPWATEAFL. In DNA, the CDR3 is TGTGCCAGCAGCTTAGAGGTCCCCTGGGCAACTGAAGCTTTCCTT. V and J are TRBV7-2 and TRBJ1-1; D unresolved. This CDR3 is built from 15 residues. Deletions cut 1 base from V and 5 bases from J, with 14 bases between. Germline V gene data show CDR1 as SGHTA and CDR2 as FQGNSA.

This chain links TRBV5-6 with TRBJ1-1; 8 positions match TRBD1. Germline CDR1 reads SGHDT; CDR2 reads YYEEEE. The CDR3 totals 15 residues. V was clipped by 4 bases and J by 4 bases; unmatched bases: 9. The CDR3 loop is CASSGSDRAGTEAFF. CDR3 sequence (DNA): TGTGCCAGCAGCGGGTCGGACAGGGCGGGCACTGAAGCTTTCTTT.

This sequence joins TRBV19 and TRBJ2-1; unclear D gene. CDR1 is LNHDA and CDR2 is SQIVND in the germline V gene (reference sequence). This CDR3 is built from 16 residues. The V gene lost 1 base and the J gene lost 6 bases, with 16 bases spanning the gap. CDR3 sequence (DNA): TGTGCCAGTAGTATAGTCCTTGGCCTGGCGGCCAATGAGCAGTTCTTC. Residues: CASSIVLGLAANEQFF.

The chain combines TRBV27 with TRBJ2-1; TRBD2 might be the D (6 bases). The ends were cut back, 3 bases at V and 2 bases at J, with 17 bases in the middle. CDR1 MNHEY and CDR2 SMNVEV come from the germline V gene (reference sequence). The length of the CDR3 is 17 residues. CDR3 protein: CASSLYLATGAYNEQFF. The CDR3 nucleotides read TGTGCCAGCAGTTTGTACCTAGCCACGGGGGCCTACAATGAGCAGTTCTTC.